This T cell receptor (beta chain) is drawn from a study of low-dose radiotherapy and immunotherapy resistance in tumors. The time point denotes: after trial treatment. Specified treatment: LDRT plus nivolumab, ipilimumab, low-dose cyclophosphamide and aspirin (RACIN trial). In the RACIN dose-escalation trial, donors got nivolumab plus ipilimumab with aspirin, cyclophosphamide and radiotherapy. The CDR3 is 18 amino acids. Trimming cost V 0 bases and J 0 bases; bases outside gene matches: 7. From germline, CDR1 is LGHDT and CDR2 YNNKEL (reference sequence). With TRAV- and TRBV-specific primers, first-strand cDNA was made, covering the alpha and beta chains. TCRs were amplified for approximately 22 PCR cycles with a constant-region primer and V-primer adapter. The isolated mRNA underwent amplification through in vitro transcription. TCRdb redid the calling of the reads with MiXCR, one entry per CDR3 protein. There are around 58,000 distinct CDR3 sequences in the sample; about 25% occur only once, and 6.5% to 7% lies in the top ten.

This clonotype was observed many times. The sample consisted of PBMCs, taken after low-dose radiotherapy plus immunotherapy. The origin of this receptor is a male donor with prostate cancer. The chain is built from TRBV3-1 and TRBJ2-1; the match to TRBD2 covers 8 bases. CDR3 in DNA: TGTGCCAGCAGCCAAGAACAGAGCGGGAGTGTCTCCTACAATGAGCAGTTCTTC. Translating it yields CASSQEQSGSVSYNEQFF.